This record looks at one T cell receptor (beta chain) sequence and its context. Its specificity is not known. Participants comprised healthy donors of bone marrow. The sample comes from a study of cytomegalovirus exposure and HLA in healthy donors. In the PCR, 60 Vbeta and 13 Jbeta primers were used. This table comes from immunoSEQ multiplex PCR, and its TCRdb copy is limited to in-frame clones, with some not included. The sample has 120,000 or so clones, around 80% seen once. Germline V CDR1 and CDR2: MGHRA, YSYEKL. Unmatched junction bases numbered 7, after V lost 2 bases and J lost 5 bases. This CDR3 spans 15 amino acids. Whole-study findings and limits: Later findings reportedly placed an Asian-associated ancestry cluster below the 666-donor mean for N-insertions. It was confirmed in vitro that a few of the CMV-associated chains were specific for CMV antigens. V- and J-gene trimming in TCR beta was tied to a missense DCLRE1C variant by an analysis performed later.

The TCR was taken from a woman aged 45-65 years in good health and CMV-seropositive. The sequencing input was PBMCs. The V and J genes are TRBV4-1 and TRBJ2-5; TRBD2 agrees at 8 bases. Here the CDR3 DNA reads TGCGCCAGCAGCCAAACCGGGACTAGGGGGGAGACCCAGTACTTC. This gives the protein CASSQTGTRGETQYF.